These 17 T cell receptor beta chains were all obtained from the same sample, sequenced in a study of blood T cell repertoires in COVID-19. Some clones are missing from TCRdb's copy, which holds only in-frame ones; the method was immunoSEQ multiplex PCR. The table includes approximately 200,000 clones, almost 90% detected once. Sequenced material: peripheral blood. Source of these receptors: a young man with active or convalescent COVID-19.

This rearrangement joins TRBV19 to TRBJ1-3, with 7 bases aligning to TRBD1. CDR3 length: 16 residues. Unmatched junction bases numbered 7, after V lost 5 bases and J lost 0 bases. CDR1 and CDR2 from the germline V gene are LNHDA and SQIVND (reference sequence). The CDR3 protein is CASSFDRAASGNTIYF. DNA of the CDR3: TGTGCCAGTAGTTTCGACAGGGCAGCCTCTGGAAACACCATATATTTT. The complete variable domain, with remaining parts taken from reference TRBV19 and TRBJ1-3, reads DGGITQSPKYLFRKEGQNVTLSCEQNLNHDAMYWYRQDPGQGLRLIYYSQIVNDFQKGDIAEGYSVSREKKESFPLTVTSAQKNPTAFYLCASSFDRAASGNTIYFGEGSWLTVV.

The rearrangement joins TRBV9 to TRBJ2-1; 8 bases agree with TRBD2. Germline assignment: CDR1 SGDLS and CDR2 YYNGEE. Losses at the gene ends were 0 bases for V and 1 base for J; bases not matched to a gene: 9. CDR3 length equals 18 residues. The CDR3 DNA reads as TGTGCCAGCAGCGTAGCGGGGGGGGTATCAAGGTCCTACAATGAGCAGTTCTTC. It yields the protein CASSVAGGVSRSYNEQFF.

CDR3 DNA sequence: TGCAGTGCTAGCGGGGCAGATACGCAGTATTTT. It specifies CSASGADTQYF. V and J are TRBV20-1 and TRBJ2-3; D perhaps matches TRBD2 (5 bases). V was clipped by 3 bases and J by 4 bases, with 5 bases between them. CDR1 is DFQATT and CDR2 is SNEGSKA in the germline V gene (reference sequence). The CDR3 is made up of 11 amino acids.

V usage is TRBV27 and J usage is TRBJ2-1, with TRBD1 matching 10 bases. V lost 5 bases to trimming and J lost 6 bases; unmatched junction nucleotides: 4. Germline V gene sequence: CDR1 MNHEY, CDR2 SMNVEV (reference sequence). This CDR3 comprises 14 residues. Written as DNA, the CDR3 is TGTGCCAGCAGTCCCAGGACAGGGGGCAATGAGCAGTTCTTC. This codes for CASSPRTGGNEQFF.

The chain is built from TRBV30 and TRBJ2-1; 8 nucleotides align to TRBD1. V was pared by 3 bases and J by 2 bases, with 6 bases of the junction left unmatched. The CDR3 sequence is 15 residues long. Germline CDR1 and CDR2: GTSNPN and SVGIG (reference sequence). The CDR3 DNA follows: TGTGCCTGGAGGCCTCAGGGGGCAACCTACAATGAGCAGTTCTTC. It specifies CAWRPQGATYNEQFF.

The V gene is TRBV6-5, the J gene TRBJ1-3; TRBD1 might be the D (5 bases). The CDR3 is 16 amino acids. Trimming took off 2 bases at V and 0 bases at J, with 11 bases between the two ends. Germline CDR1 is MNHEY and CDR2 is SVGAGI. The CDR3 sequence: CASSYGGDSSGNTIYF. CDR3 DNA sequence: TGTGCCAGCAGTTACGGAGGGGATAGCTCTGGAAACACCATATATTTT.

Only a few counts were recorded for this clone. This chain uses TRBV4-2 with TRBJ2-2; 8 bases are shared with TRBD2. Germline V lookup: CDR1 LGHNA, CDR2 YNFKEQ. Germline trimming cut 4 bases from V and 4 bases from J; bases unmatched to any gene: 14. There are 18 residues in the CDR3. CDR3 loop: CASSLQVGKAGGTGELFF. As DNA, the CDR3 is TGTGCCAGCAGCCTCCAGGTTGGGAAGGCGGGAGGCACCGGGGAGCTGTTTTTT.

This chain connects TRBV3-1 (or the pseudogene TRBV3-2) to TRBJ2-7; a weak D match, TRBD2 (6 bases). V lost 6 bases to trimming and J lost 2 bases, with 17 bases between them. The CDR3 is made up of 15 amino acids. Germline-derived CDR1 and CDR2 are LGHDT and YNNKEL (reference sequence). CDR3 sequence reads: CASSRGGAITYEQYF. As DNA, the CDR3 is TGTGCCAGCAGTCGGGGCGGGGCCATAACCTACGAGCAGTACTTC.

The J gene is TRBJ1-5, the V gene TRBV19; TRBD1 agrees at 7 bases. The CDR3 extends over 18 amino acids. CDR1 is LNHDA, CDR2 SQIVND, per germline (reference sequence). V trimming: 0 bases; J trimming: 3 bases; junction bases outside the gene matches: 11. CDR3 DNA sequence: TGTGCCAGTAGTATAGATCGGGCAGGGGGTCATGACAATCAGCCCCAGCATTTT. It yields the protein CASSIDRAGGHDNQPQHF.

The chain joins TRBV11-3 to TRBJ2-1, with D perhaps matching TRBD2 (5 bases). V shed 4 bases and J shed 5 bases, with 9 bases lying between them. The CDR3 length is 13 residues. CDR1 and CDR2 from the germline V gene are SGHNT and YENEEA. The CDR3 region is CASSSLDNNEQFF. In DNA, the CDR3 is TGTGCCAGCAGCTCACTAGACAACAATGAGCAGTTCTTC.

V usage is TRBV9 and J usage is TRBJ2-5; D possibly corresponds to TRBD1 (5 bases). V lost 4 bases and J 3 bases, leaving 10 bases between the germline ends. CDR1 SGDLS and CDR2 YYNGEE come from the germline V gene. The CDR3 length is 13 residues. The CDR3 sequence is CASSIGHKETQYF. The CDR3 DNA reads as TGTGCCAGCAGCATCGGACATAAAGAGACCCAGTACTTC.

The count of this clone is one. J is TRBJ2-1 and V is TRBV6-5, with TRBD2 matching 8 bases. V trimming: 6 bases; J trimming: 8 bases; junction bases outside the gene matches: 6. The CDR3 sequence is 13 residues long. Looked up from germline, CDR1 is MNHEY and CDR2 is SVGAGI. The CDR3 DNA reads as TGTGCCAGCAGGTATGCGGGAGGCCATGAGCAGTTCTTC. This encodes CASRYAGGHEQFF.

The chain employs TRBV10-3 and TRBJ2-1; possibly TRBD2 for D (5 bases). Germline V gene sequence: CDR1 ENHRY, CDR2 SYGVKD. Deletions cut 3 bases from V and 7 bases from J, with 16 bases between. The length of the CDR3 is 15 residues. In DNA form, the CDR3 reads TGTGCCATCAGTGACAGCGGAGACCTCACAAATGAGCAGTTCTTC. Its protein is CAISDSGDLTNEQFF.

As DNA, the CDR3 is TGTGCCAGCGGGAGGGGTCTTAATGAAAAACTGTTTTTT. Its protein product is CASGRGLNEKLFF. The chain combines TRBV9 with TRBJ1-4; possibly TRBD1 for D (5 bases). CDR1 is SGDLS and CDR2 is YYNGEE in the germline V gene. Trimming removed 7 bases at V and 4 bases at J, with 11 bases between. The CDR3 extends over 13 amino acids.

The genes are TRBV19 and TRBJ1-5; D might be TRBD1 (5 bases). The germline gives CDR1 LNHDA, CDR2 SQIVND (reference sequence). There are 15 residues in the CDR3. V lost 7 bases, J lost 0 bases, and 13 bases lay in between. CDR3 DNA sequence: TGTGCCAGTATTCCAGGACACTTTAGCAATCAGCCCCAGCATTTT. This sequence encodes CASIPGHFSNQPQHF.

The chain recombines TRBV28 with TRBJ2-4; the match to TRBD2 covers 7 bases. The CDR3 runs 16 residues. The junction had 5 bases not matched to a gene; V was cut back by 3 bases and J by 0 bases. Germline values: CDR1 MDHEN, CDR2 SYDVKM. The CDR3 sequence is CASSFSGTRAKNIQYF. The CDR3 region has the DNA TGTGCCAGCAGTTTCAGCGGGACGAGAGCCAAAAACATTCAGTACTTC.

This clone was counted between two and nine times. This chain links TRBV4-2 with TRBJ1-5; D possibly corresponds to TRBD1 (5 bases). V lost 1 base and J lost 0, with 7 bases in between. Germline V lookup: CDR1 LGHNA, CDR2 YNFKEQ. The CDR3 runs to 15 residues. CDR3 bases: TGTGCCAGCAGCCAAGGGGACTATAGCAATCAGCCCCAGCATTTT. Its translation: CASSQGDYSNQPQHF.